This TCR beta chain derives from a study of T-cell memory formation after mild COVID-19 listed by TCRdb under 2021. A note on the overall study: TCR sequence clusters from the two donors were largely donor specific. In a couple of donors, T-cell clones that expanded and contracted after mild COVID-19 were tracked by sequencing TCRalpha and TCRbeta repertoires over time. Two young, previously healthy adult volunteers, one female and one male, were included in the cohort.

The listed sequencing device is Illumina NovaSeq 6000. TCRalpha and TCRbeta cDNA libraries were constructed by 5'RACE with constant-segment primers, with sample barcodes and unique molecular identifiers being introduced. RNA was extracted from every sample with Trizol reagent. Library amplification was performed in two PCR steps, and a second sample barcode and Illumina TruSeq adapters were introduced in the second step. Sequencing of the libraries was done on an Illumina NovaSeq, producing 2 x 150 bp paired-end reads. The study's processing was this. The reads were demultiplexed and collapsed into UMI-guided consensus sequences using migec v1.2.7. Using mixcr v2.1.11, UMI consensuses were aligned to TRA and TRB V and J templates and then assembled into clonotypes. Clonotypes were classified as expanded or contracted when called significant by both edgeR and NoisET, with noise models trained on biological replicates. For edgeR calls, a false discovery rate-adjusted p below 0.01 and a log2 fold-change threshold of 1 were applied. As an exploratory analysis of dynamics, PCA with hierarchical clustering was applied to max-normalized trajectories of the 1000 most abundant clonotypes. Separately sequenced CD4+ and CD8+ repertoires were used to assign the CD4 or CD8 phenotype of responding clones. TCRdb reran the public reads through fastp at Q25 and MiXCR, keeping productive beta chains. Duplicate CDR3 protein sequences are folded into a single record with the most common DNA and genes. TCRdb, rather than the study authors, made the V and J calls. This sample is represented by hundreds of thousands of distinct CDR3 sequences; approximately 15% of them were singletons. The ten largest clonotypes hold under 25% of the sample.

Ficoll-Paque density gradient centrifugation was the method used to isolate PBMCs. V is shortened by 0 bases, J by 4 bases, and the region joining them spans 12 bases. Reading from cysteine to phenylalanine, the CDR3 counts 16 amino acids. Just CDR3 DNA is preserved here, 48 bases in frame from base 1. CDR1 and CDR2 were assigned from the germline V gene as MRHNA and SNTAGT. The paper as a whole reports these results and caveats: Whether the second-wave clones peaking on day 37 were SARS-CoV-2 specific was not confirmed. Some responding clones were found in pre-infection memory, which suggests that pre-existing cross-reactive memory T cells took part in the SARS-CoV-2 response. Contracting CD4+ clones were found mainly in CM and EM memory subsets, while CD8+ clones were enriched in EMRA. Only a couple of mild cases were covered in the study, and larger cohorts including severe cases with pre-infection samples were considered necessary. From day 15 to 85, contracting clones showed balanced CD4/CD8 phenotypes, whereas a second wave of clones that expanded from day 15 to 37 leaned towards CD4+.

In regard to this clonotype: The specificity of this receptor is unknown. Base qualities are missing; no much larger clone stands one base away.

Sequenced: PBMCs or a T cell subset sorted from them (not recorded which). Rearrangement joined TRBV6-4 to TRBJ2-2, with the D gene possibly TRBD1 or TRBD2, each one fitting 6 bases. The receptor was isolated from a man younger than 35 who had mild COVID-19 (a few samples of this study predate the infection). The sample titles of this study are shuffled in the database, so cell type and time point are left out; the donor was told from shared clones. The DNA is as follows: TGTGCCAGCAGTGACTCGAGGGGGGTCTCCACCGGGGAGCTGTTTTTT. It is translated as CASSDSRGVSTGELFF.